This T cell receptor (beta chain) was observed in a study of cytotoxic CD8 clonotypes in ibrutinib-treated CLL. From germline, CDR1 is ENHRY and CDR2 SYGVKD. The CDR3 has 13 residues. V shed 7 bases and J shed 9 bases, with 16 bases lying between them. The sequencing depth, 1 in 200,000 to 1 in 1 million T cells, was the target. Sequencing used immunoSEQ multiplex PCR; TCRdb keeps in-frame clones, though not all of them. Among tens of thousands of clones listed, around two thirds were seen once. This clone occurred a few times. Its antigen is unidentified. Findings and caveats of the study: Public clonotypes, rarely seen, contracted or held steady on treatment.

Sequences were derived from PBMCs, sampled after 12 months of ibrutinib treatment. The rearrangement uses TRBV10-3 and TRBJ2-1, with D perhaps matching TRBD2 (6 bases). The clonotype originates from a human donor with chronic lymphocytic leukemia. The CDR3 DNA is TGTGCCATCACCGGGGACTCCGACAGTGAGCAGTTCTTC. Translating gives CAITGDSDSEQFF.